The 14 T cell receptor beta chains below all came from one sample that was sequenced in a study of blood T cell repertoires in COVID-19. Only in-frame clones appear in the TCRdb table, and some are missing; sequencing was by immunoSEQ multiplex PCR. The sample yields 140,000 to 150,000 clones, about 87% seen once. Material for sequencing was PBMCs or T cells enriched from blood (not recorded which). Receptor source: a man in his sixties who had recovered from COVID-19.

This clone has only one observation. CDR3 coding DNA: TGTGCCAGCAGCTCCGGACTTCACACTGAAGCTTTCTTT. The encoded protein is CASSSGLHTEAFF. The chain links TRBV7-2 to TRBJ1-1; D unresolved. CDR3 length: 13 amino acids. Germline loops: CDR1 SGHTA, CDR2 FQGNSA. The ends were cut back, 4 bases at V and 3 bases at J, with 9 bases in the middle.

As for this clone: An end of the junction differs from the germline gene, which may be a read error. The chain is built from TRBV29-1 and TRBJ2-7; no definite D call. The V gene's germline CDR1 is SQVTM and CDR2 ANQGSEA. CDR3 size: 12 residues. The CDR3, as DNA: TGCAGCGTGGAAGGGCACTCCTACGAGCAGTACTTC. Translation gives CSVEGHSYEQYF.

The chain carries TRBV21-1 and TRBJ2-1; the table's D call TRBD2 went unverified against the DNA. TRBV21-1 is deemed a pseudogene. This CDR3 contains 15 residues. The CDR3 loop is CASSKEGAGGDEQFF. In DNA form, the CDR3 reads TGTGCCAGCAGCAAAGAAGGAGCGGGAGGAGATGAGCAGTTCTTC.

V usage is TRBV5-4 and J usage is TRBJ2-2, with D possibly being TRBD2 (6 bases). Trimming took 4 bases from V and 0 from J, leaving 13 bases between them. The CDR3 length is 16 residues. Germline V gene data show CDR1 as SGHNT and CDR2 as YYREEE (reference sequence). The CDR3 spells CASSGGAGTNTGELFF. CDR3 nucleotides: TGTGCCAGCAGCGGAGGGGCAGGCACGAACACCGGGGAGCTGTTTTTT.

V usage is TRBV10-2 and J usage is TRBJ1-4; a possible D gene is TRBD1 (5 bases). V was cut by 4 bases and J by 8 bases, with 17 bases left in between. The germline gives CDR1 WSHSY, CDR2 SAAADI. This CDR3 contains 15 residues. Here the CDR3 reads CASSGQGGIGEKLFF. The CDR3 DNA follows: TGCGCCAGCAGTGGCCAGGGTGGGATCGGGGAAAAACTGTTTTTT.

As DNA, the CDR3 is TGTGCCAGCAGCAAAAGTAGGGACTTCAGCTCCTACGAGCAGTACTTC. Translation: CASSKSRDFSSYEQYF. The chain joins TRBV7-9 to TRBJ2-7, with a possible D match to TRBD2 (6 bases). CDR3 length: 16 amino acids. The germline V and J ends were trimmed by 5 bases and 0 bases, with 17 bases remaining between them. Germline V gives CDR1 SEHNR, CDR2 FQNEAQ (reference sequence).

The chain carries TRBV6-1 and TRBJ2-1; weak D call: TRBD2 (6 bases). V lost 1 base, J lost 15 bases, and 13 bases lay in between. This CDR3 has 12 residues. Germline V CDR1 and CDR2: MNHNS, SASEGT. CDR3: CASSEENGRRFF. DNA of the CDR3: TGTGCCAGCAGTGAAGAGAACGGGAGAAGGTTCTTC.

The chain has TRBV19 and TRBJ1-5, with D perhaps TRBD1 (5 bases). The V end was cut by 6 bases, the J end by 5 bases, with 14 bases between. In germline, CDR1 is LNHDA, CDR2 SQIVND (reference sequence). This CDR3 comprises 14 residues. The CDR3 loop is CASSPGLYDQPQHF. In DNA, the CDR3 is TGTGCCAGTAGCCCGGGACTCTACGATCAGCCCCAGCATTTT.

For the CDR3, the DNA is TGCGCCAGCAGCCAAGGCGGCAGGGGGCGGGCTGAAAAACTGTTTTTT. Its translation is CASSQGGRGRAEKLFF. This chain links TRBV4-1 with TRBJ1-4; 8 bases are a match to TRBD1. The CDR3 loop spans 16 amino acids. Trimming took 1 base from V and 7 from J; bases not matched to a gene: 8. Looked up from germline, CDR1 is MGHRA and CDR2 is YSYEKL.

Here the CDR3 DNA reads TGTGCCAGTAGGAACAACCCGGGCACCGGGGAGCTGTTTTTT. Its protein product is CASRNNPGTGELFF. The chain couples TRBV19 to TRBJ2-2; D ambiguous. The CDR3 is 14 residues long. CDR1 is LNHDA, CDR2 SQIVND, per germline (reference sequence). Trimming pared 6 bases from V and 4 bases from J, leaving 12 bases between.

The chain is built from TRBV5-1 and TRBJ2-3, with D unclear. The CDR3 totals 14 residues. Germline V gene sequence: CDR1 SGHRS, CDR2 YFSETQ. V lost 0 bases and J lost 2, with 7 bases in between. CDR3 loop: CASSLVAATDTQYF. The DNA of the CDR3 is TGCGCCAGCAGCTTGGTCGCGGCCACAGATACGCAGTATTTT.

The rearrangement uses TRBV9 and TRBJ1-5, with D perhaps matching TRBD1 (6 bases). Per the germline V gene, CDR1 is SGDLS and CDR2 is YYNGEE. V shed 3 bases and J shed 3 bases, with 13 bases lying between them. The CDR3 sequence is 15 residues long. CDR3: CASSALGQNNQPQHF. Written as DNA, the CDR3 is TGTGCCAGCAGCGCCCTTGGACAGAACAATCAGCCCCAGCATTTT.

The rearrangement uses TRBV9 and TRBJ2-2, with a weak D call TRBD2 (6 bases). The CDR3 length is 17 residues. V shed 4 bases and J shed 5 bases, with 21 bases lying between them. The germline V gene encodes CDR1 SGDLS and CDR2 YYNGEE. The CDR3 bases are TGTGCCAGCAGCCCTCTCGGGGGTCCGATAGGGACCGGGGAGCTGTTTTTT. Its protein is CASSPLGGPIGTGELFF. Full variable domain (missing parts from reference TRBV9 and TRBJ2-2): DSGVTQTPKHLITATGQRVTLRCSPRSGDLSVYWYQQSLDQGLQFLIQYYNGEERAKGNILERFSAQQFPDLHSELNLSSLELGDSALYFCASSPLGGPIGTGELFFGEGSRLTVL.

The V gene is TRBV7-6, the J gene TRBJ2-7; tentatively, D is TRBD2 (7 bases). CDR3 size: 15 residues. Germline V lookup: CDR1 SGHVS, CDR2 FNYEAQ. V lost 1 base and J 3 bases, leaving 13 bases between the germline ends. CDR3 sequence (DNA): TGTGCCAGCAGCTTAGGAGGGGGAGGGTACTACGAGCAGTACTTC. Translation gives CASSLGGGGYYEQYF.